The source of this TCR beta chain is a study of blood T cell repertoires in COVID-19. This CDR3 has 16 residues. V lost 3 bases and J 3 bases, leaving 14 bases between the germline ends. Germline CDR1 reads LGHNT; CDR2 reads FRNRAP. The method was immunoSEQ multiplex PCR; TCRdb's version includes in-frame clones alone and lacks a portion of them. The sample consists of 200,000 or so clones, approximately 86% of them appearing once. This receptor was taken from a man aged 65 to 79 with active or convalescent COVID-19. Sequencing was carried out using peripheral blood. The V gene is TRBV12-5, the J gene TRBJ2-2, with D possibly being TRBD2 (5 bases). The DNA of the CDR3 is TGTGCTAGTGGTTTCGGCCGGGAAGGTCACACCGGGGAGCTGTTTTTT. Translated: CASGFGREGHTGELFF. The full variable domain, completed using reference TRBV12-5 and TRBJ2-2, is DARVTQTPRHKVTEMGQEVTMRCQPILGHNTVFWYRQTMMQGLELLAYFRNRAPLDDSGMPKDRFSAEMPDATLATLKIQPSEPRDSAVYFCASGFGREGHTGELFFGEGSRLTVL.